One and the same sample provided the 10 T cell receptor beta chains below, sequenced in a study of cytomegalovirus exposure and HLA in healthy donors. Sequenced by immunoSEQ multiplex PCR; TCRdb stores in-frame clones only, minus some. The repertoire includes around 60,000 clones, 85% to 95% of them detected once, and less than 4.5% sits in the top ten. Sequencing was carried out using PBMCs. The receptors originated from a man aged 18 to 30 in good health and CMV-seropositive.

The chain recombines TRBV29-1 with TRBJ2-5; tentatively, D is TRBD2 (5 bases). Germline-derived CDR1 and CDR2 are SQVTM and ANQGSEA. The CDR3 consists of 11 residues. The ends were cut back, 8 bases at V and 4 bases at J, with 11 bases in the middle. The CDR3 nucleotides are TGCAGCATTCACAGCGGAGAGACCCAGTACTTC. This codes for CSIHSGETQYF. Looking up the rest from reference TRBV29-1 and TRBJ2-5 gives the full variable domain: SAVISQKPSRDICQRGTSLTIQCQVDSQVTMMFWYRQQPGQSLTLIATANQGSEATYESGFVIDKFPISRPNLTFSTLTVSNMSPEDSSIYLCSIHSGETQYFGPGTRLLVL.

The J gene is TRBJ1-5, the V gene TRBV7-9; 10 nucleotides line up with TRBD1. J was trimmed by 5 bases and V by 5 bases; bases with no gene match: 3. This CDR3 region has 14 residues. Per the germline V gene, CDR1 is SEHNR and CDR2 is FQNEAQ (reference sequence). The CDR3 spells CASSLGTGDQPQHF. CDR3 nucleotides: TGTGCCAGCAGCCTCGGGACAGGGGATCAGCCCCAGCATTTT.

The chain recombines TRBV7-9 with TRBJ2-2; D is unresolved. Germline V gene data show CDR1 as SEHNR and CDR2 as FQNEAQ (reference sequence). V lost 5 bases and J lost 2, with 12 bases in between. This CDR3 has 15 residues. CDR3 residues: CASSAIYRNTGELFF. CDR3 in DNA: TGTGCCAGCAGCGCTATTTACAGAAACACCGGGGAGCTGTTTTTT.

This clone was observed once. The J gene is TRBJ2-1, the V gene TRBV7-3, with D maybe TRBD1 (5 bases). V shed 5 bases and J shed 10 bases, with 21 bases lying between them. The CDR3 extends over 15 amino acids. Germline V gene data show CDR1 as SGHTA and CDR2 as FQGTGA. CDR3 amino acids: CASSTIAGPSQEQFF. The CDR3 nucleotides are TGTGCCAGCAGCACTATAGCAGGGCCTTCACAGGAGCAGTTCTTC.

The chain couples TRBV30 to TRBJ1-1; 7 bases align to TRBD1. This CDR3 spans 12 amino acids. Germline CDR1 GTSNPN, CDR2 SVGIG (reference sequence). V was pared by 5 bases and J by 14 bases, with 14 bases of the junction left unmatched. The CDR3 DNA is TGTGCCTGGGGGACTGGAGGACAGGCATTCTTCTTT. This gives the protein CAWGTGGQAFFF. The full variable domain, completed using reference TRBV30 and TRBJ1-1, is SQTIHQWPATLVQPVGSPLSLECTVEGTSNPNLYWYRQAAGRGLQLLFYSVGIGQISSEVPQNLSASRPQDRQFILSSKKLLLSDSGFYLCAWGTGGQAFFFGQGTRLTVV.

The J gene is TRBJ2-3, the V gene TRBV27; the D is unclear. The CDR3 covers 16 residues. CDR1 MNHEY and CDR2 SMNVEV come from the germline V gene (reference sequence). The V end was cut by 0 bases, the J end by 3 bases, with 13 bases between. DNA for the CDR3: TGTGCCAGCAGTTTATCGGCAGGCCCTGAGACAGATACGCAGTATTTT. Its protein is CASSLSAGPETDTQYF.

The J gene is TRBJ2-3, the V gene TRBV7-9; unclear D gene. Germline V gene data show CDR1 as SEHNR and CDR2 as FQNEAQ (reference sequence). The CDR3 sequence is 14 residues long. Between the trimmed V and J ends, which lost 3 bases and 1 base, there was a span of 8 bases. The DNA for the CDR3 is TGTGCCAGCAGCTTGGATCAGGGCACAGATACGCAGTATTTT. Residues: CASSLDQGTDTQYF. The full variable domain, in which reference TRBV7-9 and TRBJ2-3 provide the parts outside the CDR3, is DTGVSQNPRHKITKRGQNVTFRCDPISEHNRLYWYRQTLGQGPEFLTYFQNEAQLEKSRLLSDRFSAERPKGSFSTLEIQRTEQGDSAMYLCASSLDQGTDTQYFGPGTRLTVL.

The rearrangement links TRBV11-2 to TRBJ2-5; TRBD1 matches 7 bases. The germline gives CDR1 SGHAT, CDR2 FQNNGV. The trim removed 3 bases at V and 2 bases at J, leaving 12 bases unmatched. The CDR3 has 17 amino acids. CDR3 sequence reads: CASSFKVTDRDQETQYF. CDR3 coding DNA: TGTGCCAGCAGCTTTAAAGTTACCGACAGGGATCAAGAGACCCAGTACTTC.

The chain is built from TRBV4-2 and TRBJ2-7; 15 nucleotides align to TRBD2. Losses at the gene ends were 1 base for V and 1 base for J; bases not matched to a gene: 5. CDR1 is LGHNA, CDR2 YNFKEQ, per germline. The CDR3 has 18 amino acids. CDR3 sequence: CASSQVGLAGGKSYEQYF. The CDR3 nucleotides read TGTGCCAGCAGCCAAGTGGGACTAGCGGGGGGTAAATCCTACGAGCAGTACTTC.

This rearrangement joins TRBV7-9 to TRBJ2-1, with 8 nucleotides matching TRBD2. V lost 6 bases to trimming and J lost 2 bases; unmatched junction nucleotides: 6. CDR1 is SEHNR and CDR2 is FQNEAQ in the germline V gene (reference sequence). The CDR3 loop spans 15 amino acids. The CDR3 DNA follows: TGTGCCAGCAGAGATACTAGCGGACCCTACAATGAGCAGTTCTTC. Its translation is CASRDTSGPYNEQFF.